A selection of T cell receptor beta chains follows, all from one sample in a study of spatial heterogeneity in lung cancer. TCRdb processed the 5' RACE reads anew with MiXCR; each CDR3 protein has one entry. The sample has roughly 49,000 distinct CDR3 sequences; under 7.5% are singletons. This material consisted of PBMCs, taken at surgery. The receptors derive from a female donor with early-stage non-small cell lung cancer. Each CDR3 is given with its conserved first and last residue. The order of the fields is D gene, clone size, J gene, V gene, CDR3 protein, CDR3 DNA. A D gene is named only where the DNA matches it firmly. The size of a clone is reported for some rows only, either as once, few or many, or as a class for expanded clones.

d_gene: TRBD1; abundance: few; j_gene: TRBJ2-3; v_gene: TRBV4-1; CDR3aa: CASSQSRDRYTKDTQYF; CDR3nt: TGCGCCAGCAGCCAGAGCCGGGACAGGTACACAAAAGATACGCAGTATTTT
d_gene: NA; abundance: many; j_gene: TRBJ2-1; v_gene: TRBV2; CDR3aa: CASSGSNEQFF; CDR3nt: TGTGCCAGCAGTGGGAGCAATGAGCAGTTCTTC
d_gene: NA; abundance: many; j_gene: TRBJ1-5; v_gene: TRBV12-3/TRBV12-4; CDR3aa: CASSLLGNQPQHF; CDR3nt: TGTGCCAGCAGTTTGCTCGGCAATCAGCCCCAGCATTTT
d_gene: NA; abundance: NA; j_gene: TRBJ2-7; v_gene: TRBV20-1; CDR3aa: CSARFQGQYEQYF; CDR3nt: TGCAGTGCTAGATTTCAGGGACAATACGAGCAGTACTTC
d_gene: NA; abundance: NA; j_gene: TRBJ2-7; v_gene: TRBV6-5; CDR3aa: CASSHLPDGGRIYEQYF; CDR3nt: TGTGCCAGCAGTCACCTCCCTGATGGGGGAAGGATCTACGAGCAGTACTTC
d_gene: TRBD2; abundance: many; j_gene: TRBJ2-7; v_gene: TRBV15; CDR3aa: CATSRYGGAAYEQYF; CDR3nt: TGTGCCACCAGCAGATACGGGGGGGCCGCCTACGAGCAGTACTTC
d_gene: TRBD2; abundance: many; j_gene: TRBJ2-1; v_gene: TRBV10-3; CDR3aa: CATLTSGGSSYNEQFF; CDR3nt: TGTGCCACCTTGACTAGCGGGGGTAGTTCCTACAATGAGCAGTTCTTC
d_gene: TRBD2; abundance: NA; j_gene: TRBJ2-3; v_gene: TRBV11-1; CDR3aa: CASSINPGTTTDTQYF; CDR3nt: TGTGCCAGCAGCATTAACCCCGGGACTACCACAGATACGCAGTATTTT
d_gene: NA; abundance: many; j_gene: TRBJ2-7; v_gene: TRBV3-1; CDR3aa: CASSQLGQPSYEQYF; CDR3nt: TGTGCCAGCAGCCAGCTGGGGCAGCCCTCCTACGAGCAGTACTTC
d_gene: NA; abundance: many; j_gene: TRBJ2-5; v_gene: TRBV6-5; CDR3aa: CASSYGGLQETQYF; CDR3nt: TGTGCCAGCAGTTACGGGGGACTTCAAGAGACCCAGTACTTC
d_gene: NA; abundance: many; j_gene: TRBJ2-7; v_gene: TRBV5-1; CDR3aa: CASSLPGQTNEQYF; CDR3nt: TGCGCCAGCAGCCTACCCGGACAGACAAACGAGCAGTACTTC
d_gene: TRBD1; abundance: many; j_gene: TRBJ2-7; v_gene: TRBV7-2; CDR3aa: CASSLGPHPGQLGEQYF; CDR3nt: TGTGCCAGCAGCTTAGGCCCTCATCCGGGACAGCTGGGCGAGCAGTACTTC
d_gene: NA; abundance: many; j_gene: TRBJ2-7; v_gene: TRBV5-1; CDR3aa: CASSLGPTTVYEQYF; CDR3nt: TGCGCCAGCAGCTTGGGACCGACGACAGTCTACGAGCAGTACTTC
d_gene: TRBD2; abundance: many; j_gene: TRBJ2-1; v_gene: TRBV28; CDR3aa: CASSPRGGSYNEQFF; CDR3nt: TGTGCCAGCAGTCCCCGGGGGGGCTCCTACAATGAGCAGTTCTTC